These 27 T cell receptor beta chains share one sample of origin, sequenced in a study of blood T cell repertoires in COVID-19. The table came from immunoSEQ multiplex PCR; TCRdb's copy has only in-frame clones and leaves some out. Among fewer than 60,000 clones, around nine tenths were seen once, and the ten largest hold more than 6%. Sequencing was performed on peripheral blood. The receptors were sampled from a woman in her sixties with COVID-19, enrolled during active disease.

This clone occurred once. J is TRBJ1-2 and V is TRBV3-1 (or the pseudogene TRBV3-2), with a possible D match to TRBD1 (6 bases). The CDR3 covers 15 residues. CDR1 is LGHDT and CDR2 is YNNKEL in the germline V gene (reference sequence). V lost 1 base to trimming and J lost 4 bases, with 13 bases between them. Here the CDR3 DNA reads TGTGCCAGCAGCCAAGCCCCCACAGGGATCTATGGCTACACCTTC. Its translation is CASSQAPTGIYGYTF.

The rearrangement uses TRBV7-9 and TRBJ1-5; tentative D call: TRBD1 (6 bases). The germline V and J ends were trimmed by 5 bases and 5 bases, with 10 bases remaining between them. Germline V lookup: CDR1 SEHNR, CDR2 FQNEAQ (reference sequence). CDR3 length: 13 residues. This CDR3 reads CASSSGGHQPQHF. DNA of the CDR3: TGTGCCAGCAGCAGTGGGGGCCATCAGCCCCAGCATTTT.

This sequence joins TRBV2 and TRBJ1-5, with D tentatively TRBD1 (6 bases). There are 13 residues in the CDR3. V was pared by 6 bases and J by 4 bases, with 10 bases between. Germline CDR1 SNHLY, CDR2 FYNNEI. The CDR3: CASRGDINQPQHF. CDR3 nucleotide sequence: TGTGCCAGCAGAGGGGACATAAATCAGCCCCAGCATTTT.

The rearrangement links TRBV27 to TRBJ1-1; D may be TRBD1 (5 bases). Trimming removed 5 bases from V and 4 bases from J, with 11 bases in between. CDR1 MNHEY and CDR2 SMNVEV come from the germline V gene (reference sequence). This CDR3 contains 13 residues. This chain's CDR3 is CASSRGWSTEAFF. CDR3 nucleotides: TGTGCCAGCAGTAGGGGATGGAGCACTGAAGCTTTCTTT.

The CDR3 nucleotides read TGTGCCAGCAGCTTAAGGCCCGGGACTGGATCGTACGAGCAGTACTTC. The encoded protein is CASSLRPGTGSYEQYF. The V call is TRBV7-9, the J call TRBJ2-7; TRBD2 might be the D (6 bases). The CDR3 covers 16 residues. The V gene's germline CDR1 is SEHNR and CDR2 FQNEAQ (reference sequence). With 2 bases removed from V and 4 bases from J, the gap between germline ends came to 18 bases. The full variable domain, completed using reference TRBV7-9 and TRBJ2-7, is DTGVSQNPRHKITKRGQNVTFRCDPISEHNRLYWYRQTLGQGPEFLTYFQNEAQLEKSRLLSDRFSAERPKGSFSTLEIQRTEQGDSAMYLCASSLRPGTGSYEQYFGPGTRLTVT.

The gene calls are TRBV10-3 and TRBJ2-1; 11 bases are a match to TRBD2. This CDR3 is 11 amino acids long. From germline, CDR1 is ENHRY and CDR2 SYGVKD. The ends lost 6 bases at V and 13 bases at J; junction bases unmatched: 2. CDR3 sequence (DNA): TGTGCCATCAGGACTAGCGGGATTCAGTTCTTC. It codes for CAIRTSGIQFF.

This chain joins TRBV28 and TRBJ2-5, with D perhaps TRBD1 (6 bases). V dropped 4 bases and J dropped 5 bases, with 14 bases sitting between them. The CDR3 is made up of 14 amino acids. Germline CDR1 and CDR2: MDHEN and SYDVKM. CDR3 sequence (DNA): TGTGCCAGCAGTTCCCCAAACAGGGCTGAGACCCAGTACTTC. This codes for CASSSPNRAETQYF.

The chain links TRBV4-1 to TRBJ2-1; 8 nucleotides align to TRBD1. Per germline, CDR1 MGHRA and CDR2 YSYEKL. CDR3 length equals 16 residues. J gave up 1 base and V 3 bases, and 5 bases lay outside the gene matches. CDR3 nucleotides: TGCGCCAGCAGCCAGCGACACAGGGGGTCCTACAATGAGCAGTTCTTC. The encoded protein is CASSQRHRGSYNEQFF.

This chain uses TRBV7-9 with TRBJ2-2; TRBD1 matches at 8 bases. The V and J ends lost 1 base and 1 base, in that order; junction bases with no gene match: 2. Germline V lookup: CDR1 SEHNR, CDR2 FQNEAQ (reference sequence). This CDR3 spans 16 amino acids. CDR3 DNA: TGTGCCAGCAGCTTAGTAGGGACAGGGAACACCGGGGAGCTGTTTTTT. It yields the protein CASSLVGTGNTGELFF.

This rearrangement joins TRBV19 to TRBJ1-5, with 10 bases lining up with TRBD1. Germline trimming cut 8 bases from V and 6 bases from J; bases unmatched to any gene: 13. Germline CDR1 reads LNHDA; CDR2 reads SQIVND (reference sequence). CDR3 length: 16 amino acids. CDR3 bases: TGTGCCAGTGGGACCGGGACAGGGGTAGGTACTCAGCCCCAGCATTTT. Its translation is CASGTGTGVGTQPQHF.

This chain uses TRBV7-2 with TRBJ2-3; TRBD1 matches 10 bases. The junction had 4 bases not matched to a gene; V was cut back by 3 bases and J by 1 base. The CDR3 consists of 16 residues. Germline assignment: CDR1 SGHTA and CDR2 FQGNSA. CDR3 sequence (DNA): TGTGCCAGCAGCTTTCCGGGACAGGGGCGCACAGATACGCAGTATTTT. Residues: CASSFPGQGRTDTQYF. The variable domain in full, completed from reference TRBV7-2 and TRBJ2-3, reads GAGVSQSPSNKVTEKGKDVELRCDPISGHTALYWYRQSLGQGLEFLIYFQGNSAPDKSGLPSDRFSAERTGGSVSTLTIQRTQQEDSAVYLCASSFPGQGRTDTQYFGPGTRLTVL.

The sample holds a few counts of this clone. The chain uses TRBV9 and TRBJ1-3; D call uncertain. V lost 2 bases, J lost 2 bases, and 14 bases lay in between. The CDR3 length is 16 residues. Germline V gene data show CDR1 as SGDLS and CDR2 as YYNGEE. CDR3 region: CASSVNQDSAGNTIYF. DNA for the CDR3: TGTGCCAGCAGCGTTAATCAGGATTCGGCTGGAAACACCATATATTTT.

This chain joins TRBV30 and TRBJ2-2; TRBD2 is a possible D gene (6 bases). Germline V gene sequence: CDR1 GTSNPN, CDR2 SVGIG (reference sequence). The CDR3 has 15 residues. Trimming stripped 5 bases from V and 5 bases from J, with 18 bases between. CDR3 nucleotides: TGTGCCTGGTCCTGGTATCATGGGGGGACCGGGGAGCTGTTTTTT. It encodes CAWSWYHGGTGELFF.

The V and J genes are TRBV7-9 and TRBJ2-2; D possibly corresponds to TRBD1 (6 bases). Germline CDR1 and CDR2: SEHNR and FQNEAQ (reference sequence). V was shortened by 5 bases and J by 0 bases, with 13 bases between the two germline ends. This CDR3 has 16 residues. The CDR3 DNA is TGTGCCAGCAGCCACTATAGGACAGCGAACACCGGGGAGCTGTTTTTT. Its protein product is CASSHYRTANTGELFF.

V is TRBV30 and J is TRBJ1-6; D gene uncertain. The V gene's germline CDR1 is GTSNPN and CDR2 SVGIG (reference sequence). V gave up 3 bases and J gave up 7 bases, with 16 bases separating them. CDR3 length: 15 residues. CDR3 in amino acids: CAWRQLSRQNSPLHF. In nucleotides, the CDR3 is TGTGCCTGGAGACAGCTGTCCCGCCAAAATTCACCCCTCCACTTT.

CDR3 sequence reads: CSAVTANYGYTF. CDR3 in DNA: TGCAGCGCTGTGACAGCGAACTATGGCTACACCTTC. V gene TRBV29-1 combines with J gene TRBJ1-2; possibly TRBD1 for D (5 bases). The CDR3 contains 12 residues. V was shortened by 7 bases and J by 2 bases, with 11 bases between the two germline ends. From germline, CDR1 is SQVTM and CDR2 ANQGSEA.

The chain recombines TRBV5-1 with TRBJ2-5; D not resolved. Trimming took off 6 bases at V and 5 bases at J, with 17 bases between the two ends. CDR3 length: 14 residues. CDR1 SGHRS and CDR2 YFSETQ come from the germline V gene. CDR3 DNA sequence: TGCGCCAGCAATCCCCTACGGCCGAGGGAGACCCAGTACTTC. It specifies CASNPLRPRETQYF.

The V and J genes are TRBV29-1 and TRBJ1-1, with D possibly TRBD1 on 6 matching bases. Germline lookup yields CDR1 SQVTM and CDR2 ANQGSEA. The germline V and J ends were trimmed by 3 bases and 3 bases, with 11 bases remaining between them. CDR3 length equals 13 residues. The CDR3 sequence is CSVERAGDTEAFF. The CDR3 coding sequence is TGCAGCGTTGAGAGGGCAGGGGACACTGAAGCTTTCTTT. Full variable domain (missing parts from reference TRBV29-1 and TRBJ1-1): SAVISQKPSRDICQRGTSLTIQCQVDSQVTMMFWYRQQPGQSLTLIATANQGSEATYESGFVIDKFPISRPNLTFSTLTVSNMSPEDSSIYLCSVERAGDTEAFFGQGTRLTVV.

This clone was seen many times. V is TRBV28 and J is TRBJ1-5; a weak D match, TRBD1 (6 bases). Looked up from germline, CDR1 is MDHEN and CDR2 is SYDVKM. Trimming shortened V by 6 bases and J by 1 base, and 13 bases separated the two germline ends. This CDR3 spans 15 amino acids. CDR3 nucleotide sequence: TGTGCCAGCAGCAAACAGGGTGGAAGCAATCAGCCCCAGCATTTT. Its translation: CASSKQGGSNQPQHF.

The chain employs TRBV19 and TRBJ2-1; 10 nucleotides agree with TRBD2. The V gene end was trimmed by 5 bases and the J gene end by 7 bases; junction bases not matched to a gene: 11. CDR1 is LNHDA, CDR2 SQIVND, per germline (reference sequence). The CDR3 is 16 amino acids. The CDR3 loop reads CASSFASGRGRNEQFF. DNA for the CDR3: TGTGCCAGTAGTTTCGCGAGCGGGAGGGGACGGAATGAGCAGTTCTTC.

V and J are TRBV10-1 and TRBJ2-4, with D possibly being TRBD2 (5 bases). The germline CDR1 and CDR2 sequences are WNHNN and SYGVQD (reference sequence). The CDR3 is 16 amino acids. Trimming cost V 0 bases and J 1 base, with 10 bases left between them. CDR3 nucleotides: TGCGCCAGCAGTGAGTCGGGAGTCGCGGCCAAAAACATTCAGTACTTC. As protein: CASSESGVAAKNIQYF.

The chain carries TRBV21-1 and TRBJ1-1; the listed D gene, TRBD1, was not tested against the DNA. TRBV21-1 is classified as a pseudogene. The CDR3 extends over 16 amino acids. CDR3 sequence: CASSKKGQFSNTEAFF. The DNA of the CDR3 is TGTGCCAGCAGCAAAAAGGGACAATTTTCGAACACTGAAGCTTTCTTT.

This clone appeared a few times. The J gene is TRBJ2-3, the V gene TRBV4-2; 7 bases map to TRBD2. V shed 5 bases and J 2 bases; nucleotides not matched to a gene: 10. There are 16 residues in the CDR3. The germline CDR1 and CDR2 sequences are LGHNA and YNFKEQ. CDR3 nucleotides: TGTGCCAGCAGCACTAAAGCGGGAATATACACAGATACGCAGTATTTT. Amino acids: CASSTKAGIYTDTQYF.

In this sample, this clone turned up once. The chain joins TRBV28 to TRBJ2-2, with 10 bases lining up with TRBD2. Germline V gene lookup returns CDR1 MDHEN and CDR2 SYDVKM. V lost 7 bases to trimming and J lost 7 bases; unmatched junction nucleotides: 9. The CDR3 spans 15 residues. The CDR3 is CASTPSGRGYGELFF. The DNA for the CDR3 is TGTGCCAGCACCCCGAGCGGGAGGGGTTACGGGGAGCTGTTTTTT.

This chain connects TRBV28 to TRBJ1-1, with D hard to call. Trimming left V 5 bases short and J 6 bases short, with 7 bases between. In germline, CDR1 is MDHEN, CDR2 SYDVKM. This CDR3 comprises 11 residues. The CDR3 sequence: CASSLPAEAFF. In nucleotides, the CDR3 is TGTGCCAGCAGTCTCCCAGCTGAAGCTTTCTTT.

The rearrangement links TRBV18 to TRBJ1-5, with D possibly matching TRBD1 (6 bases). The length of the CDR3 is 15 residues. The germline CDR1 and CDR2 sequences are KGHSH and LQKENI. Trimming took 3 bases from V and 0 from J, leaving 9 bases between them. CDR3 DNA: TGTGCCAGCTCACCGACAGGAGATAGCAATCAGCCCCAGCATTTT. Its protein product is CASSPTGDSNQPQHF.

J is TRBJ2-3 and V is TRBV6-6; perhaps TRBD2 as D (5 bases). CDR3 length: 16 amino acids. V was clipped by 0 bases and J by 0 bases, with 10 bases between them. In germline, CDR1 is MNHNY, CDR2 SVGAGI (reference sequence). Here the CDR3 reads CASSYSGRTSTDTQYF. The DNA of the CDR3 is TGTGCCAGCAGTTACTCGGGGAGAACTAGCACAGATACGCAGTATTTT.